This entry lists 23 T cell receptor beta chains sequenced from one sample in a study of beta chain features in type 1 diabetes. Expressed TCRB transcripts were sequenced because the entire RNA isolate underwent reverse transcription. Sequenced by immunoSEQ multiplex PCR; TCRdb stores in-frame clones only, minus some. The sample yields over 700,000 clones, 17% seen once. Sequenced sample: naive CD4+ T cells from blood. These receptors were taken from a young woman in good health.

V is TRBV2 and J is TRBJ2-5, with a weak D call TRBD1 (6 bases). The CDR3 runs 13 residues. Germline V lookup: CDR1 SNHLY, CDR2 FYNNEI. Trimming cost V 7 bases and J 2 bases, with 11 bases left between them. The CDR3 DNA reads as TGTGCCAGCAATGGCCAGGGGCAAGAGACCCAGTACTTC. Residues: CASNGQGQETQYF.

This clone has only a few counts. V usage is TRBV18 and J usage is TRBJ1-1; 7 bases agree with TRBD1. Trimming cost V 3 bases and J 1 base; bases outside gene matches: 5. The germline CDR1 and CDR2 sequences are KGHSH and LQKENI. The CDR3 is made up of 15 amino acids. CDR3 protein: CASSPTGQQNTEAFF. For the CDR3, the DNA is TGTGCCAGCTCACCGACGGGACAGCAGAACACTGAAGCTTTCTTT.

This clone has a handful of counts. CDR3 sequence reads: CASSRLSDGRTSSNEQFF. The CDR3 DNA reads as TGCGCCAGCAGCCGGCTCTCCGACGGGAGGACTAGCAGCAATGAGCAGTTCTTC. V is TRBV5-1 and J is TRBJ2-1, with 8 bases aligning to TRBD2. Germline CDR1 reads SGHRS; CDR2 reads YFSETQ. This CDR3 has 18 amino acids. J lost 6 bases, V lost 4 bases, and 18 bases had no gene match.

This clone was detected only a few times. The sample carries other DNA sequences with the same CDR3. This chain uses TRBV11-2 with TRBJ2-7; tentatively, D is TRBD2 (5 bases). Trimming stripped 5 bases from V and 3 bases from J, with 17 bases between. The length of the CDR3 is 15 residues. CDR1 SGHAT and CDR2 FQNNGV come from the germline V gene. The CDR3 DNA reads as TGTGCCAGCAGCGACGCGGGCGGGCTTATCTACGAGCAGTACTTC. Its protein product is CASSDAGGLIYEQYF. The full variable domain, its missing parts supplied by reference TRBV11-2 and TRBJ2-7, is EAGVAQSPRYKIIEKRQSVAFWCNPISGHATLYWYQQILGQGPKLLIQFQNNGVVDDSQLPKDRFSAERLKGVDSTLKIQPAKLEDSAVYLCASSDAGGLIYEQYFGPGTRLTVT.

V and J are TRBV10-3 and TRBJ2-1; D is possibly TRBD2 (6 bases). The V gene's germline CDR1 is ENHRY and CDR2 SYGVKD. V was trimmed by 6 bases and J by 6 bases, leaving 24 bases between them. The CDR3 sequence is 17 residues long. The CDR3 loop reads CAISPTLRGRQANEQFF. CDR3 in DNA: TGTGCCATCAGCCCGACACTCAGAGGGAGGCAGGCCAATGAGCAGTTCTTC.

The rearrangement links TRBV6-5 to TRBJ2-3; tentatively, D is TRBD1 (6 bases). The length of the CDR3 is 16 residues. Germline V gene sequence: CDR1 MNHEY, CDR2 SVGAGI. V dropped 0 bases and J dropped 1 base, with 11 bases sitting between them. Written as DNA, the CDR3 is TGTGCCAGCAGTTACTCTGACAGGCTAGGCACAGATACGCAGTATTTT. It specifies CASSYSDRLGTDTQYF.

This clone was recorded a few times. The gene calls are TRBV28 and TRBJ2-7, with 8 bases matching TRBD1. The CDR3 length is 15 residues. Per germline, CDR1 MDHEN and CDR2 SYDVKM. Trimming took 5 bases from V and 3 from J; bases not matched to a gene: 9. CDR3 sequence: CASSSGQGTSYEQYF. As DNA, the CDR3 is TGTGCCAGCAGTAGCGGACAGGGAACGAGCTACGAGCAGTACTTC. The whole variable domain, filled in from reference TRBV28 and TRBJ2-7, reads DVKVTQSSRYLVKRTGEKVFLECVQDMDHENMFWYRQDPGLGLRLIYFSYDVKMKEKGDIPEGYSVSREKKERFSLILESASTNQTSMYLCASSSGQGTSYEQYFGPGTRLTVT.

The V call is TRBV19, the J call TRBJ2-3; TRBD2 aligns across 7 bases. V was clipped by 3 bases and J by 0 bases; unmatched bases: 6. CDR1 LNHDA and CDR2 SQIVND come from the germline V gene (reference sequence). There are 16 residues in the CDR3. The CDR3 here is CASSIATSASTDTQYF. The CDR3 DNA is TGTGCCAGTAGTATCGCAACTAGCGCTAGCACAGATACGCAGTATTTT.

The DNA of the CDR3 is TGTGCCAGCAGCCCGGGACTAGCGGGAGCCCCGTACGAGCAGTACTTC. This encodes CASSPGLAGAPYEQYF. The rearrangement links TRBV7-9 to TRBJ2-7; 14 nucleotides line up with TRBD2. CDR3 size: 16 residues. V was clipped by 5 bases and J by 4 bases; unmatched bases: 7. Germline-derived CDR1 and CDR2 are SEHNR and FQNEAQ (reference sequence). Together with reference TRBV7-9 and TRBJ2-7, the CDR3 gives the full variable domain: DTGVSQNPRHKITKRGQNVTFRCDPISEHNRLYWYRQTLGQGPEFLTYFQNEAQLEKSRLLSDRFSAERPKGSFSTLEIQRTEQGDSAMYLCASSPGLAGAPYEQYFGPGTRLTVT.

This rearrangement joins TRBV6-5 to TRBJ2-3; D may correspond to TRBD1 or TRBD2 (5 bases each). CDR3 length equals 14 residues. Germline V lookup: CDR1 MNHEY, CDR2 SVGAGI. With 5 bases removed from V and 0 bases from J, the gap between germline ends came to 9 bases. CDR3 nucleotide sequence: TGTGCCAGCAGTCCTCGGGGCAGCACAGATACGCAGTATTTT. Residues: CASSPRGSTDTQYF.

This rearrangement joins TRBV14 to TRBJ2-7; possible D gene TRBD2, 6 bases. The V end was cut by 4 bases, the J end by 3 bases, with 16 bases between. Germline loops: CDR1 SGHDN, CDR2 FVKESK. The length of the CDR3 is 15 residues. The CDR3 sequence: CASSPRLGLIYEQYF. Written as DNA, the CDR3 is TGTGCCAGCAGCCCGCGTCTCGGACTAATCTACGAGCAGTACTTC.

The V call is TRBV28, the J call TRBJ2-2; perhaps TRBD2 as D (6 bases). The CDR3 sequence is 15 residues long. V was pared by 8 bases and J by 4 bases, with 17 bases between. Germline V lookup: CDR1 MDHEN, CDR2 SYDVKM. For the CDR3, the DNA is TGTGCCAGCGAGACTTGGGGGGACCGCACCGGGGAGCTGTTTTTT. Encoded protein: CASETWGDRTGELFF.

This clone was counted a few times. The V call is TRBV28, the J call TRBJ2-7; D perhaps matches TRBD1 (5 bases). This CDR3 spans 14 amino acids. Germline values: CDR1 MDHEN, CDR2 SYDVKM. V was pared by 3 bases and J by 6 bases, with 15 bases between. The chain's CDR3 is CASSFPGSYSEQYF. In DNA, the CDR3 is TGTGCCAGCAGTTTTCCAGGGTCTTATTCCGAGCAGTACTTC. Using reference TRBV28 and TRBJ2-7 for the parts outside the CDR3, the full variable domain is DVKVTQSSRYLVKRTGEKVFLECVQDMDHENMFWYRQDPGLGLRLIYFSYDVKMKEKGDIPEGYSVSREKKERFSLILESASTNQTSMYLCASSFPGSYSEQYFGPGTRLTVT.

About this clone: Sequence at one end of the junction differs from germline and may be a read error. The V call is TRBV6-5, the J call TRBJ2-3, with TRBD2 identical over 8 bases. The length of the CDR3 is 15 residues. Germline lookup yields CDR1 MNHEY and CDR2 SVGAGI. In DNA, the CDR3 is TGTCCCAGCAGTTACACTAGCGGAAGCACAGATACGCAGTATTTT. Protein: CPSSYTSGSTDTQYF.

The chain has TRBV27 and TRBJ2-7; weak D call: TRBD1 (6 bases). CDR1 is MNHEY and CDR2 is SMNVEV in the germline V gene (reference sequence). The CDR3 has 17 residues. V was pared by 4 bases and J by 3 bases, with 22 bases between. The CDR3 nucleotides are TGTGCCAGCAGTTCCGGCCCCACAGGGTCCCCGAACTACGAGCAGTACTTC. This sequence encodes CASSSGPTGSPNYEQYF.

The chain carries TRBV5-1 and TRBJ2-7, with 8 bases aligning to TRBD2. This CDR3 contains 14 residues. Germline V gene sequence: CDR1 SGHRS, CDR2 YFSETQ. Unmatched junction bases numbered 14, after V lost 9 bases and J lost 6 bases. Written as DNA, the CDR3 is TGCGCCACCCGAGAACGGGGGGGGGTTGGCGAGCAGTACTTC. Amino acids: CATRERGGVGEQYF.

This chain joins TRBV7-6 and TRBJ2-6; D is ambiguous. The CDR3 runs 14 residues. The V end lost 5 bases, the J end lost 0 bases, and 5 bases lay between the germline ends. Germline loops: CDR1 SGHVS, CDR2 FNYEAQ. In DNA, the CDR3 is TGTGCCAGCAGCAAGAACTCTGGGGCCAACGTCCTGACTTTC. Translation gives CASSKNSGANVLTF.

CDR3 in amino acids: CASSRGLSGSPYNEQFF. The CDR3 nucleotides read TGCGCCAGCAGCCGCGGCCTTAGCGGGAGTCCCTACAATGAGCAGTTCTTC. This chain uses TRBV4-3 with TRBJ2-1; 9 bases agree with TRBD2. CDR1 is LGHNA and CDR2 is YSLEER in the germline V gene. Losses at the gene ends were 4 bases for V and 2 bases for J; bases not matched to a gene: 9. The CDR3 is made up of 17 amino acids.

V and J are TRBV7-9 and TRBJ2-5, with TRBD1 matching 10 bases. After removal of 4 bases from V and 4 bases from J, the junction contained 9 bases not matched to a gene. Germline CDR1 SEHNR, CDR2 FQNEAQ (reference sequence). The CDR3 has 16 amino acids. Written as DNA, the CDR3 is TGTGCCAGCAGCTCCTCCCCGGGACAGGGGAGAGAGACCCAGTACTTC. As protein: CASSSSPGQGRETQYF. Full variable domain (remainder filled in from reference TRBV7-9 and TRBJ2-5): DTGVSQNPRHKITKRGQNVTFRCDPISEHNRLYWYRQTLGQGPEFLTYFQNEAQLEKSRLLSDRFSAERPKGSFSTLEIQRTEQGDSAMYLCASSSSPGQGRETQYFGPGTRLLVL.

This clone was picked up a small number of times. The chain couples TRBV7-2 to TRBJ2-1, with a possible D match to TRBD2 (6 bases). The CDR3 totals 15 residues. Trimming removed 4 bases from V and 3 bases from J, with 13 bases in between. The germline gives CDR1 SGHTA, CDR2 FQGNSA. The CDR3 sequence: CASSSRDGHYNEQFF. For the CDR3, the DNA is TGTGCCAGCAGCTCGCGGGACGGTCACTACAATGAGCAGTTCTTC.

The gene calls are TRBV10-3 and TRBJ2-5; tentatively, D is TRBD1 or TRBD2 (5 bases each). The last part of the DNA fits TRBJ2-7 better; the J call may be wrong. There are 14 residues in the CDR3. CDR1 ENHRY and CDR2 SYGVKD come from the germline V gene. The CDR3 region has the DNA TGTGCCATCAGTGATCAGGGCGGGCCCTACGAGCAGTACTTC. This codes for CAISDQGGPYEQYF.

The gene calls are TRBV28 and TRBJ1-2; the match to TRBD1 covers 8 bases. Germline values: CDR1 MDHEN, CDR2 SYDVKM. V dropped 6 bases and J dropped 8; count of bases not matched to a gene: 8. This CDR3 is 13 amino acids long. Here the CDR3 reads CASRGQGAQGYTF. CDR3 DNA: TGTGCCAGCAGGGGGCAGGGGGCGCAGGGCTACACCTTC.

The chain carries TRBV25-1 and TRBJ1-5; the D gene is possibly TRBD1 (5 bases). Trimming removed 2 bases at V and 4 bases at J, with 6 bases between. The CDR3 has 13 amino acids. The germline gives CDR1 MGHDK, CDR2 SYGVNS. The CDR3 DNA reads as TGTGCCAGCAGTGAAACAGGAAATCAGCCCCAGCATTTT. Translation gives CASSETGNQPQHF.